Shown below are 14 T cell receptor beta chains from a single sample sequenced in a study of cytomegalovirus exposure and HLA in healthy donors. The method was immunoSEQ multiplex PCR; TCRdb's version includes in-frame clones alone and lacks a portion of them. The sample lists 90,000 to 120,000 clones, approximately 94% occurring once. The sample consisted of PBMCs. The receptors were sampled from a woman under 30 in good health and CMV-seronegative.

This clone has a single count. This chain connects TRBV14 to TRBJ1-3, with D possibly matching TRBD1 (5 bases). V lost 1 base and J 0 bases, leaving 10 bases between the germline ends. Germline V gene lookup returns CDR1 SGHDN and CDR2 FVKESK. The CDR3 loop spans 16 amino acids. CDR3 DNA: TGTGCCAGCAGCCAAGGGGGCCTTCTCTCTGGAAACACCATATATTTT. Residues: CASSQGGLLSGNTIYF.

This clone has only one observation. The V and J genes are TRBV28 and TRBJ2-7; no firm D call. Trimming removed 3 bases at V and 1 base at J, with 10 bases between. The CDR3 is 14 residues long. Germline V gene data show CDR1 as MDHEN and CDR2 as SYDVKM. The CDR3 sequence is CASSLAYRSYEQYF. The CDR3 DNA reads TGTGCCAGCAGTTTGGCTTACAGATCCTACGAGCAGTACTTC.

The chain couples TRBV5-8 to TRBJ1-2; TRBD1 might be the D (5 bases). Per germline, CDR1 SGHTS and CDR2 YDEGEE. The CDR3 totals 13 residues. V dropped 4 bases and J dropped 3 bases, with 10 bases sitting between them. CDR3 amino acids: CASSTGTDYGYTF. The CDR3 DNA reads TGTGCCAGCAGCACTGGGACTGACTATGGCTACACCTTC.

This chain's CDR3 is CASKSRGGGYTF. CDR3 DNA sequence: TGCGCCAGCAAGTCACGGGGTGGGGGCTACACCTTC. This chain connects TRBV10-2 to TRBJ1-2; D gene ambiguous. Between the trimmed V and J ends, which lost 7 bases and 8 bases, there was a span of 14 bases. The CDR3 runs 12 residues. Germline-derived CDR1 and CDR2 are WSHSY and SAAADI.

The genes are TRBV7-8 and TRBJ2-1, with TRBD2 identical over 9 bases. The junction had 17 bases not matched to a gene; V was cut back by 8 bases and J by 15 bases. Germline CDR1 SGHVS, CDR2 FQNEAQ. The CDR3 totals 14 residues. Here the CDR3 reads CASSSSGAGGRPFF. The CDR3 coding sequence is TGTGCCAGCTCCAGTAGCGGGGCGGGAGGGAGACCGTTCTTC.

V and J are TRBV5-6 and TRBJ1-1, with D maybe TRBD1 (6 bases). Germline CDR1 is SGHDT and CDR2 is YYEEEE. Trimming removed 4 bases at V and 5 bases at J, with 12 bases between. The length of the CDR3 is 13 residues. The CDR3 reads CASSHDRSTEAFF. CDR3 nucleotides: TGTGCCAGCAGCCACGACAGGAGTACTGAAGCTTTCTTT.

The chain couples TRBV29-1 to TRBJ2-1; D is perhaps TRBD1 (5 bases). The CDR3 has 12 amino acids. Germline assignment: CDR1 SQVTM and CDR2 ANQGSEA. Between the trimmed V and J ends, which lost 5 bases and 5 bases, there was a span of 10 bases. The CDR3 DNA sequence: TGCAGCGTTTACAGACAGAACAATGAGCAGTTCTTC. Translation: CSVYRQNNEQFF.

The chain uses TRBV7-8 and TRBJ2-3; D call uncertain. Trimming shortened V by 6 bases and J by 7 bases, and 11 bases separated the two germline ends. This CDR3 is 12 amino acids long. CDR1 and CDR2 from the germline V gene are SGHVS and FQNEAQ. The CDR3 spells CASRATNHTQYF. The DNA of the CDR3 is TGTGCCAGCAGGGCAACTAACCATACGCAGTATTTT.

J is TRBJ2-2 and V is TRBV5-6, with a weak D call TRBD2 (6 bases). V was clipped by 4 bases and J by 0 bases, with 13 bases between them. The CDR3 is 16 amino acids. From germline, CDR1 is SGHDT and CDR2 YYEEEE. CDR3 nucleotides: TGTGCCAGCAGCGACCCCCGGGGGACGAACACCGGGGAGCTGTTTTTT. This encodes CASSDPRGTNTGELFF.

This chain links TRBV6-5 with TRBJ2-1; no definite D call. Deletions cut 2 bases from V and 10 bases from J, with 12 bases between. Germline CDR1 MNHEY, CDR2 SVGAGI. The CDR3 contains 13 residues. The CDR3 spells CASSYNRRLEQFF. DNA of the CDR3: TGTGCCAGCAGTTACAACAGAAGATTAGAGCAGTTCTTC.

V gene TRBV7-2 combines with J gene TRBJ1-3; D is undetermined. This CDR3 has 16 residues. The V end was cut by 1 base, the J end by 4 bases, with 14 bases between. CDR1 and CDR2 from the germline V gene are SGHTA and FQGNSA. CDR3 nucleotide sequence: TGTGCCAGCAGCTTAGGACGCCTGGCGGGCGGAAACACCATATATTTT. It specifies CASSLGRLAGGNTIYF.

The sample holds one count of this clone. This chain joins TRBV19 and TRBJ1-2; 7 bases match TRBD1. This CDR3 is built from 15 residues. Germline V gene sequence: CDR1 LNHDA, CDR2 SQIVND (reference sequence). Germline trimming cut 5 bases from V and 8 bases from J; bases unmatched to any gene: 14. CDR3 in DNA: TGTGCCAGTAGTCTCAATCCGGGACAGTATTACGGCTACACCTTC. This encodes CASSLNPGQYYGYTF.

The chain combines TRBV7-6 with TRBJ2-5, with 8 positions matching TRBD2. CDR1 and CDR2 from the germline V gene are SGHVS and FNYEAQ. This CDR3 has 14 residues. Trimming took 3 bases from V and 3 from J; bases not matched to a gene: 3. The CDR3 loop reads CASSFSGEKETQYF. The CDR3 DNA is TGTGCCAGCAGCTTTAGCGGGGAGAAAGAGACCCAGTACTTC.

This clone was recorded only once. The genes are TRBV5-6 and TRBJ2-1; possible D gene TRBD1, 6 bases. V lost 4 bases, J lost 2 bases, and 19 bases lay in between. Germline loops: CDR1 SGHDT, CDR2 YYEEEE. The CDR3 covers 17 residues. The CDR3, as DNA: TGTGCCAGCAGCGTTCCCTCAAGGGGGAGCCCCTACAATGAGCAGTTCTTC. It specifies CASSVPSRGSPYNEQFF.